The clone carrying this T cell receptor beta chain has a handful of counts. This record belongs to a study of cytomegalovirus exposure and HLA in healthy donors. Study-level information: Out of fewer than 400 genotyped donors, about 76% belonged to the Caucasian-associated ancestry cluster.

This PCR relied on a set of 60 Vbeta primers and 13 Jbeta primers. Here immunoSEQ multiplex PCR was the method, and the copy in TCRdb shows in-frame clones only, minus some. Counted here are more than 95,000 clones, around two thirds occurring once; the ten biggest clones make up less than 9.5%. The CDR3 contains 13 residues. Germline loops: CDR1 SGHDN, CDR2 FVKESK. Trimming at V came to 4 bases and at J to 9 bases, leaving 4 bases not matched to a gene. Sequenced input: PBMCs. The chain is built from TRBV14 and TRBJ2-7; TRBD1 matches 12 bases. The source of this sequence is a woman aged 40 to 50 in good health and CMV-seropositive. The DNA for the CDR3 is TGTGCCAGCAGCCTGGGACAGGGGGCGTTGCAGTACTTC. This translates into CASSLGQGALQYF.